This T cell receptor beta chain was identified in a study of neoadjuvant nivolumab and ipilimumab in lung cancer (dated by TCRdb to 2019 to 2021). About the study as a whole: Intravenous nivolumab was dosed at 3 mg/kg on days 1, 15 and 29, and in the combination arm ipilimumab 1 mg/kg was added on day 1 only. Of the roughly 45 patients with operable NSCLC treated in the trial, some 23 were randomized to nivolumab monotherapy and approximately 20 to nivolumab plus ipilimumab. Matched pretherapy and resected tumor pairs were analyzed for seven patients: four treated with nivolumab and three with nivolumab plus ipilimumab. The study compared TCR repertoires in pretherapy (baseline) peripheral blood with TCR repertoires in tumors resected at surgery following neoadjuvant immune checkpoint blockade. For each study arm, the primary endpoint of the trial was the rate of major pathologic response (MPR) in the intention-to-treat population.

This clone was picked up one time. Its antigen remains undetermined. No base quality values were provided; no much bigger clone lies one nucleotide off. Via the germline V gene (reference sequence), CDR1 is GTSNPN and CDR2 SVGIG. V sheds 3 bases and J sheds 0 bases, leaving 12 bases between their ends. The CDR3, from cysteine to phenylalanine, totals 14 residues. Solely the CDR3 DNA is kept, with 42 bases framed from the first base. Per the publication, the time point label means: at surgical resection after neoadjuvant nivolumab +/- ipilimumab. Samples were obtained from the phase 2 randomized NEOSTAR trial, in which neoadjuvant nivolumab or nivolumab plus ipilimumab followed by surgery was tested in operable NSCLC. General conclusions and limits of the study: No significant correlation was found between TCR clonality and pathologic tumor regression, and only one major-pathologic-response sample was available for the clonality analysis. TCR sequencing was performed in a small number of samples. Compared with tumor-adjacent uninvolved lung, resected tumors had greater TCR richness and clonality, and increases showed up in more of the dual-therapy-treated tumors. From pretherapy to surgery, tumor T-cell richness and clonality went up in three of three dual-therapy tumors, versus only two of four nivolumab-treated tumors. A positive correlation was observed between pretherapy blood TCR richness and richness in tumors resected after neoadjuvant therapy (Spearman R of about 0.8).

The library was built by means of the immunoSEQ multiplex PCR assay. In the original analysis: Repertoires were summarized by richness and clonality, and significantly expanded and contracted clones were identified between pre- and post-therapy samples. TCRdb limited this immuneACCESS table to in-frame rearrangements with V and J called. A share of clones is missing; checked studies link under half to unresolved V genes, and the rest is unexplained. V and J calls and clone size follow that table, whereas D and trimming were derived from the DNA. For this sample there are some 20,000 clones; 65% to 85% appear just once. The ten largest clones capture 7.5% to 9% of the sample.

This TCR came from an adult with non-small cell lung cancer. The source was tumor tissue, collected after neoadjuvant nivolumab, alone or with ipilimumab, at or shortly before surgery. The receptor chain draws on TRBV30 and TRBJ2-7, with the D call perhaps TRBD1 or TRBD2, as 5 bases match in each case. The nucleotide sequence is given as TGTGCCTGGAGCCGGGACGGCAGCTCCTACGAGCAGTACTTC. It is translated as CAWSRDGSSYEQYF.